These 3 T cell receptor beta chains share one sample of origin, sequenced in a study of monozygotic twins with inflammatory bowel disease. TCRdb reanalyzed the 5' RACE reads, giving one entry per CDR3 protein sequence and no DNA. Its clone listing holds roughly 170,000 distinct CDR3 sequences. The specimen was blood. The receptor source for this set is a human donor with ulcerative colitis or Crohn's disease, or a healthy co-twin of an affected twin (not recorded which).

The V gene is TRBV3-1, the J gene TRBJ1-2; without DNA, the TCRdb call of TRBD1 cannot be checked. This CDR3 has 13 amino acids. The germline gives CDR1 LGHDT, CDR2 YNNKEL (reference sequence). The CDR3 reads CASSQVGVSGYTF.

The chain combines TRBV5-5 with TRBJ2-1; TCRdb returns TRBD2, unconfirmable since there is no DNA. CDR3 length: 15 amino acids. The V gene's germline CDR1 is SGHKS and CDR2 YYEKEE (reference sequence). The CDR3 sequence is CASILARSSYNEQFF.

The chain uses TRBV10-3 and TRBJ1-2; the D call from TCRdb, TRBD1, cannot be confirmed without DNA. There are 13 residues in the CDR3. Germline CDR1 reads ENHRY; CDR2 reads SYGVKD. This CDR3 reads CAIAGVPLYGYTF.